These T cell receptor beta chains were read from a single sample in a study of blood T cells in healthy people across ages. TCRdb re-analysed the 5' RACE reads in MiXCR, keeping a single row per CDR3 protein. Of 800,000 to 900,000 distinct CDR3 sequences in the sample, 62% were seen once. Material for sequencing was blood. The receptors come from a man aged 30 to 39 in good health. Each CDR3 is given with its conserved first and last residue. A D gene is named only where the DNA matches it firmly. Some rows have no size entry. The others give once, few or many, or a class for an expanded clone.

>TRBV6-1|.|TRBJ2-7|.
TGTGCCAGCAGTGAAGCCAGATACTCCTACGAGCAGTACTTC
CASSEARYSYEQYF
>TRBV7-9|few|TRBJ1-2|TRBD1
TGTGCCAGCACCAGGGGGCAGATCCCGGGCTATGGCTACACCTTC
CASTRGQIPGYGYTF
>TRBV28|few|TRBJ2-6|.
TGTGCCAGCACCTCGACAGGCCGCTCTGGGGCCAACGTCCTGACTTTC
CASTSTGRSGANVLTF
>TRBV20-1|.|TRBJ1-1|.
TGCAGTGCTAGACGGGAGCCGAACACTGAAGCTTTCTTT
CSARREPNTEAFF
>TRBV4-3|few|TRBJ2-7|.
TGCGCCAGCAGCCAATACAGGGACTCCTACGAGCAGTACTTC
CASSQYRDSYEQYF
>TRBV6-5|.|TRBJ2-1|.
TGTGCCAGCCGATCCCGCGCGGCTCGTCTCGATGAGCAGTTCTTC
CASRSRAARLDEQFF
>TRBV20-1|.|TRBJ2-7|.
TGCAGTGCTAGACGGGGACGGACCTACGAGCAGTACTTC
CSARRGRTYEQYF
>TRBV5-1|.|TRBJ2-3|.
TGCGCCAGCAGCTTTTCCAACTGGGGGGATACGCAGTATTTT
CASSFSNWGDTQYF
>TRBV18|.|TRBJ2-1|TRBD2
TGTGCCAGCTCACCAGAGGGGACTAGCAGATACAATGAGCAGTTCTTC
CASSPEGTSRYNEQFF
>TRBV11-1|.|TRBJ2-5|.
TGTGCCAGCACCCCTCCGGCTCTGGAGACCCAGTACTTC
CASTPPALETQYF
>TRBV11-2|.|TRBJ2-3|TRBD2
TGTGCCAGCAGCTTAGTTCCTGGGACTAGCGGGGACACAGATACGCAGTATTTT
CASSLVPGTSGDTDTQYF
>TRBV9|.|TRBJ2-5|.
TGTGCCAGCAGTCGCTCAGCCAAGGACAGTCAAGAGACCCAGTACTTC
CASSRSAKDSQETQYF
>TRBV29-1|.|TRBJ2-7|TRBD2
TGCAGCGTGGGGGGGGGACTCGACCCCTGCGAGCAGTACTTC
CSVGGGLDPCEQYF
>TRBV7-9|many|TRBJ2-7|.
TGTGCCAGCAGCTTAAGCCCCCCGGGGAGTTCCGAGCAGTACTTC
CASSLSPPGSSEQYF
>TRBV7-2|.|TRBJ2-7|.
TGTGCCAGCAGCTTCTCTCCCACTGGCTACGAGCAGTACTTC
CASSFSPTGYEQYF
>TRBV27|.|TRBJ2-5|.
TGTGCCAGCGGGTCTCGGGAGACCCAGTACTTC
CASGSRETQYF
>TRBV28|.|TRBJ2-3|TRBD2
TGTGCCAGCAGTGGACTAGGCAGCACAGATACGCAGTATTTT
CASSGLGSTDTQYF
>TRBV4-2|once|TRBJ2-7|.
TGTGCCAACAGCCAAGTAACCGGGGCCACCTACGAGCAGTACTTC
CANSQVTGATYEQYF
>TRBV7-9|once|TRBJ1-6|.
TGTGCCAGCAGCTTAGAGCGGTTCAATTCACCCCTCCACTTT
CASSLERFNSPLHF
>TRBV24-1|.|TRBJ1-2|.
TGTGCCACCAGTGATTACAGGGCTGGCTACACCTTC
CATSDYRAGYTF
>TRBV29-1|few|TRBJ2-3|TRBD1
TGCAGCGTTGCGACAGGGGTCACAGATACGCAGTATTTT
CSVATGVTDTQYF
>TRBV4-3|.|TRBJ1-2|TRBD1
TGCGCCAGCAGTCAGACCGGGACAGGCGGGTTTGACTATGGCTACACCTTC
CASSQTGTGGFDYGYTF
>TRBV20-1|.|TRBJ2-5|.
TGCAGTGCTAGAGGCCTGTTGGAGACCCAGTACTTC
CSARGLLETQYF
>TRBV11-2|.|TRBJ1-5|.
TGTGCCAGCAGCCCTACGAGGGGAACGCCCCAGCATTTT
CASSPTRGTPQHF
>TRBV5-6|.|TRBJ2-7|TRBD2
TGTGCCAGCAGCTTCTGGCGGGGGTACGAGCAGTACTTC
CASSFWRGYEQYF
>TRBV9|.|TRBJ1-2|.
TGTGCCAGCAGCGAGGGGACAACCGGCTACACCTTC
CASSEGTTGYTF
>TRBV5-1|.|TRBJ2-3|TRBD2
TGCGCCAGCAGCTTGGCTCGGGGGGGCAACGCAGATACGCAGTATTTT
CASSLARGGNADTQYF